Listed below are T cell receptor beta chains from one sample, sequenced in a study of long-term antiretroviral therapy in people with HIV. This table comes from immunoSEQ multiplex PCR, and its TCRdb copy is limited to in-frame clones, with some not included. The sample lists 20,000 to 25,000 clones, roughly 88% occurring once. Sequences were derived from unsorted PBMCs, sampled 1.2 years after starting antiretroviral therapy. Receptors originate from a woman between 35 and 50 years old with HIV. Each CDR3 is given without its conserved first and last residue.

CDR3aa,j_gene,v_gene
ASSLAWGNEQF,TRBJ2-1,TRBV7-2
AWNGWLAASDTQY,TRBJ2-3,TRBV30
ASSEYTTGFAVRVKLF,TRBJ1-4,TRBV25-1
ASSQDPTGGKANEKLF,TRBJ1-4,TRBV4-3
ASSPSGPGELF,TRBJ2-2,TRBV18
ASSHGQGYTEAF,TRBJ1-1,TRBV6-5
ASSYGVGSGSREQY,TRBJ2-7,TRBV6-6
ASSSASGGTYEQY,TRBJ2-7,TRBV11-2
SVEAGNEGYGYT,TRBJ1-2,TRBV29-1
ASSPGAGFYGYT,TRBJ1-2,TRBV4-1